This T cell receptor beta chain stems from a study of T-cell reconstitution after alpha-beta-depleted transplantation in children. Study conclusions and caveats: Surviving recipient T cells and intrathymic progenitors accounted for some patients' high TCRbeta diversity at day 60. T-cell counts and diversity at one year post-transplant came mainly from newly produced T cells.

In regard to this clonotype: Its antigen is currently unknown.

TCRbeta library construction was performed incorporating unique molecular identifiers. TCRdb redid the calling of the PCR reads with MiXCR, one entry per CDR3 protein. Among fewer than 700,000 distinct CDR3 sequences listed, more than 20% were seen once. This CDR3 is 14 amino acids long. CDR1 is LGHDT, CDR2 YNNKEL, per germline (reference sequence). The V gene lost 11 bases and the J gene lost 4 bases, with 20 bases spanning the gap. The TCR comes from a boy under two years old who had a stem cell transplant for acute myeloid leukemia, so the T cells may come from the graft donor. The sample consisted of PBMCs, mostly from graft donor cells, taken 360 days after TCRalphabeta/CD19-depleted stem cell transplant. The chain has TRBV3-1 and TRBJ1-1; D is undetermined. The CDR3 DNA follows: TGTGCCTTCAGTTTACAACCGGGAAGCACTGAAGCTTTCTTT. Its protein is CAFSLQPGSTEAFF.